Following are 14 T cell receptor beta chains from one sample sequenced in a study of cytomegalovirus exposure and HLA in healthy donors. PCR primers comprised 60 Vbeta and 13 Jbeta primers. The repertoire was sequenced with immunoSEQ multiplex PCR; TCRdb's copy has only in-frame clones and lacks some. The data contain over 200,000 clones, roughly 90% of them singletons. Sequenced input: PBMCs. The receptor source for this set is a woman between 18 and 29 years old in good health and CMV-seronegative.

The rearrangement links TRBV9 to TRBJ1-3; 10 nucleotides align to TRBD1. With V trimmed by 3 bases and J by 4 bases, 4 bases remained unmatched. Germline CDR1 reads SGDLS; CDR2 reads YYNGEE. The CDR3 totals 15 residues. DNA for the CDR3: TGTGCCAGCAGCGCGGGACAGGGGAAAGGAAACACCATATATTTT. It encodes CASSAGQGKGNTIYF. The complete variable domain, with remaining parts taken from reference TRBV9 and TRBJ1-3, reads DSGVTQTPKHLITATGQRVTLRCSPRSGDLSVYWYQQSLDQGLQFLIQYYNGEERAKGNILERFSAQQFPDLHSELNLSSLELGDSALYFCASSAGQGKGNTIYFGEGSWLTVV.

This sequence joins TRBV5-6 and TRBJ1-2; 11 nucleotides match TRBD1. Looked up from germline, CDR1 is SGHDT and CDR2 is YYEEEE. The trim removed 4 bases at V and 7 bases at J, leaving 6 bases unmatched. CDR3 size: 14 residues. CDR3 nucleotide sequence: TGTGCCAGCAGCCCGGACGGGACAGGGGGTGGCTACACCTTC. It translates to CASSPDGTGGGYTF.

The rearrangement uses TRBV7-2 and TRBJ2-5; TRBD2 aligns across 8 bases. Near its end, the DNA agrees better with TRBJ2-7, so the J call may be wrong. Per the germline V gene, CDR1 is SGHTA and CDR2 is FQGNSA. CDR3 length: 15 residues. The CDR3 loop reads CASSITSGNTYEQYF. CDR3 nucleotides: TGTGCCAGCAGCATCACTAGCGGAAACACCTACGAGCAGTACTTC.

The chain uses TRBV10-2 and TRBJ2-7; D is undetermined. The CDR3 runs 12 residues. Trimming stripped 8 bases from V and 0 bases from J, with 8 bases between. Looked up from germline, CDR1 is WSHSY and CDR2 is SAAADI. CDR3 bases: TGCGCCAGCGGCCGTAACTCCTACGAGCAGTACTTC. As protein: CASGRNSYEQYF.

The J gene is TRBJ1-2, the V gene TRBV4-2, with 7 positions matching TRBD1. CDR1 LGHNA and CDR2 YNFKEQ come from the germline V gene. The V and J ends lost 3 bases and 6 bases, in that order; junction bases with no gene match: 4. The CDR3 consists of 13 residues. Written as DNA, the CDR3 is TGTGCCAGCAGCCAGATGCAGGGGGATGGCTACACCTTC. The encoded protein is CASSQMQGDGYTF.

The rearrangement uses TRBV4-3 and TRBJ2-7; 7 bases are a match to TRBD2. The ends lost 0 bases at V and 2 bases at J; junction bases unmatched: 4. The CDR3 extends over 15 amino acids. From germline, CDR1 is LGHNA and CDR2 YSLEER. In DNA form, the CDR3 reads TGCGCCAGCAGCCAAGAAAGGCGGGGGACCTACGAGCAGTACTTC. Translation: CASSQERRGTYEQYF.

V and J are TRBV6-1 and TRBJ1-2, with D tentatively TRBD1 (5 bases). Trimming left V 1 base short and J 6 bases short, with 18 bases between. In germline, CDR1 is MNHNS, CDR2 SASEGT. The CDR3 spans 16 residues. CDR3 DNA: TGTGCCAGCAGTGAAGTCTCAGGATGGGGCCCTGATGGCTACACCTTC. Translated, it gives CASSEVSGWGPDGYTF.

The chain joins TRBV7-9 to TRBJ1-3; D may be TRBD1 (5 bases). Per the germline V gene, CDR1 is SEHNR and CDR2 is FQNEAQ (reference sequence). The CDR3 totals 14 residues. V dropped 5 bases and J dropped 4 bases, with 12 bases sitting between them. The CDR3 spells CASSKQGRGNTIYF. CDR3 DNA sequence: TGTGCCAGCAGCAAGCAGGGTCGGGGAAACACCATATATTTT.

In this sample, this clone turned up a few times. The rearrangement links TRBV9 to TRBJ2-2; D gene uncertain. Germline values: CDR1 SGDLS, CDR2 YYNGEE. This CDR3 spans 13 amino acids. With 0 bases removed from V and 3 bases from J, the gap between germline ends came to 3 bases. The chain's CDR3 is CASSVADTGELFF. The DNA of the CDR3 is TGTGCCAGCAGCGTAGCGGACACCGGGGAGCTGTTTTTT.

The V and J genes are TRBV9 and TRBJ1-2, with 9 bases aligning to TRBD1. The germline V gene has CDR1 SGDLS and CDR2 YYNGEE. The CDR3 extends over 19 amino acids. The trim removed 0 bases at V and 4 bases at J, leaving 16 bases unmatched. The CDR3 sequence: CASSVAWGTGGEESYGYTF. CDR3 nucleotides: TGTGCCAGCAGCGTAGCTTGGGGAACAGGGGGCGAAGAAAGCTATGGCTACACCTTC.

J is TRBJ2-7 and V is TRBV6-5; D remains unclear. Germline loops: CDR1 MNHEY, CDR2 SVGAGI. This CDR3 has 13 residues. The V end lost 5 bases, the J end lost 6 bases, and 14 bases lay between the germline ends. As DNA, the CDR3 is TGTGCCAGCAGTGAATCCCCTAGAGGCGAGCAGTACTTC. Translation gives CASSESPRGEQYF.

This clone was detected a few times. This chain links TRBV4-3 with TRBJ2-7; D remains ambiguous. This CDR3 comprises 16 residues. V lost 0 bases to trimming and J lost 1 base, with 13 bases between them. Germline-derived CDR1 and CDR2 are LGHNA and YSLEER. The CDR3 spells CASSQEFEFLSYEQYF. The CDR3 region has the DNA TGCGCCAGCAGCCAAGAATTCGAGTTTTTGTCCTACGAGCAGTACTTC.

This clone was counted a few times. The V and J genes are TRBV9 and TRBJ1-2, with D possibly matching TRBD1 (5 bases). The CDR3 is 14 amino acids. Trimming stripped 3 bases from V and 7 bases from J, with 16 bases between. Germline assignment: CDR1 SGDLS and CDR2 YYNGEE. CDR3 DNA: TGTGCCAGCAGCGGTCCCGCAGGGCGTTCTGGCTACACCTTC. It codes for CASSGPAGRSGYTF.

The V and J genes are TRBV27 and TRBJ2-7; 8 nucleotides line up with TRBD1. The CDR3 extends over 15 amino acids. Germline CDR1 and CDR2: MNHEY and SMNVEV (reference sequence). V shed 5 bases, J shed 2 bases, and the junction held 8 bases outside the gene matches. As DNA, the CDR3 is TGTGCCAGCAGTCACGGCGGGACAGGTACCTACGAGCAGTACTTC. Its translation is CASSHGGTGTYEQYF.